A single sample gave rise to the 7 T cell receptor beta chains below, sequenced in a study of cytomegalovirus exposure and HLA in healthy donors. The PCR employed 60 Vbeta primers together with 13 Jbeta primers. Repertoires were generated with immunoSEQ multiplex PCR, while TCRdb's copy carries only in-frame clones and drops some. The sample has around 150,000 clones, over 60% seen once; the top ten hold 6% to 8%. Sequenced input: PBMCs. Receptors originate from a woman aged 55 to 70 in good health and CMV-seronegative.

This chain links TRBV5-1 with TRBJ2-7; 11 positions match TRBD2. The CDR3 loop spans 15 amino acids. CDR1 is SGHRS, CDR2 YFSETQ, per germline. The V segment lost 5 bases and the J segment 1 base; nucleotides outside the gene matches: 5. The CDR3 region is CASSLRLAGSYEQYF. DNA of the CDR3: TGCGCCAGCAGTTTGAGACTAGCGGGGTCCTACGAGCAGTACTTC.

The chain links TRBV4-1 to TRBJ2-5; TRBD1 is a possible D gene (6 bases). Germline V CDR1 and CDR2: MGHRA, YSYEKL. V shed 1 base and J shed 3 bases, with 9 bases lying between them. There are 14 residues in the CDR3. CDR3 residues: CASSQGAGEETQYF. The DNA of the CDR3 is TGCGCCAGCAGCCAAGGGGCAGGGGAAGAGACCCAGTACTTC.

The chain combines TRBV19 with TRBJ2-1, with 9 bases aligning to TRBD2. The CDR3 has 16 residues. V lost 4 bases to trimming and J lost 4 bases; unmatched junction nucleotides: 8. CDR1 and CDR2 from the germline V gene are LNHDA and SQIVND (reference sequence). In DNA form, the CDR3 reads TGTGCCAGTAGTACCCGCGGGGCGGGAGGGTACAATGAGCAGTTCTTC. Encoded protein: CASSTRGAGGYNEQFF. The full variable domain, completed using reference TRBV19 and TRBJ2-1, is DGGITQSPKYLFRKEGQNVTLSCEQNLNHDAMYWYRQDPGQGLRLIYYSQIVNDFQKGDIAEGYSVSREKKESFPLTVTSAQKNPTAFYLCASSTRGAGGYNEQFFGPGTRLTVL.

V usage is TRBV5-1 and J usage is TRBJ2-1; possible D gene TRBD2, 5 bases. The CDR3 covers 16 residues. Per the germline V gene, CDR1 is SGHRS and CDR2 is YFSETQ. Deletions cut 2 bases from V and 0 bases from J, with 12 bases between. CDR3 amino acids: CASSFGSDHSYNEQFF. DNA for the CDR3: TGCGCCAGCAGCTTTGGTAGCGACCACTCCTACAATGAGCAGTTCTTC.

This clone appeared a few times. The J gene is TRBJ1-4, the V gene TRBV6-1; D gene ambiguous. The CDR3 extends over 11 amino acids. The ends were cut back, 6 bases at V and 4 bases at J, with 3 bases in the middle. The germline V gene encodes CDR1 MNHNS and CDR2 SASEGT. The CDR3 loop is CASSFNEKLFF. CDR3 in DNA: TGTGCCAGCAGCTTTAATGAAAAACTGTTTTTT.

The chain joins TRBV10-3 to TRBJ1-2, with 7 bases that match TRBD1. CDR1 is ENHRY and CDR2 is SYGVKD in the germline V gene. The CDR3 is 13 amino acids. J lost 4 bases, V lost 8 bases, and 7 bases had no gene match. The CDR3 coding sequence is TGTGCCATCCTCGGGGACAGCACCTATGGCTACACCTTC. Translated: CAILGDSTYGYTF.

V is TRBV4-2 and J is TRBJ2-5; 9 nucleotides agree with TRBD2. V was pared by 0 bases and J by 2 bases, with 1 base of the junction left unmatched. Per germline, CDR1 LGHNA and CDR2 YNFKEQ. This CDR3 spans 15 amino acids. The CDR3 here is CASSQETSGQETQYF. The CDR3 DNA follows: TGTGCCAGCAGCCAAGAGACTAGCGGACAAGAGACCCAGTACTTC.